A single T cell receptor beta chain is shown here with its context. Its antigen is not identified. The germline CDR1 and CDR2 sequences are SGDLS and YYNGEE. J gave up 3 bases and V 5 bases, and 16 bases lay outside the gene matches. The CDR3 loop spans 18 amino acids. This sample is drawn from a study of CD8+CD57+ T cells in acquired aplastic anemia. Across the whole study: The study obtained an average of roughly 2.9 ug of DNA from sorted CD4+ and CD8+ cells. The study obtained about 10.8 million reads on average for CD4+ cells from healthy donors. Overall study results and limits: Comparison of patients with controls identified approximately 28 shared CD8+ CDR3 sequences. CD8+ Simpson's diversity in patients was not significantly different from that in controls.

Genomic DNA acted as the template from which TCR beta VDJ combination and CDR3 sequence profiling were carried out. TCRdb called the reads again in MiXCR, with one record for every CDR3 protein. The sample consists of about 210,000 distinct CDR3 sequences, approximately 60% of them appearing once. The clonotype was recovered from a human donor in good health. Sequenced material: sorted CD4+, CD8+, or CD8+CD57+ T cells (not recorded which) from PBMCs. The chain links TRBV9 to TRBJ2-7; TRBD2 agrees at 11 bases. The chain's CDR3 is CASSSPPASGRRVYEQYF. CDR3 bases: TGTGCCAGCAGTTCCCCCCCGGCTAGCGGGAGGAGAGTCTACGAGCAGTACTTC.